This record looks at one T cell receptor (beta chain) sequence and its context. This clonotype appeared a few times. There is no known antigen for this receptor. Qualities for individual bases were not recorded, and no much larger clone is one base off. This specimen comes from a study of response to subunit inactivated influenza vaccine (dated by TCRdb to the late 2010s). With respect to the entire study: Deep quantitative T cell receptor repertoire profiling was used in the study to track responses to a trivalent subunit inactivated influenza vaccine. The paper as a whole reports these results and caveats: The authors proposed that each seasonal influenza vaccination may bring in only a limited number of new T cells.

The library was generated by RT-PCR. Sequencing used an Illumina HiSeq 2500. TCRdb trimmed public reads at Q25 via fastp, called clones via MiXCR and kept in-frame beta chains. Identical CDR3 proteins give one entry, which carries the most common genes and DNA. Counted in this sample were hundreds of thousands of distinct CDR3 sequences; 11% to 15% of them appeared once. Clones ranked in the top ten supply approximately 6.5% of the sample. This sample comprised PBMCs from blood, obtained 14 to 15 days before vaccination. The sequence was collected from a man in his forties or fifties who received an inactivated influenza vaccine. Donor details come from another sample of the same person, matched by shared clones.

In nucleotide form, the sequence is TGCAGCGTTGGCCCCAGCGGGGGTGCAGATACGCAGTATTTT. Its protein is CSVGPSGGADTQYF. The rearrangement joined TRBV29-1 to TRBJ2-3; TRBD2 agrees with 8 junctional bases. Trimming accounts for 4 bases at V and 4 bases at J, while the number of junction bases matched to no gene is 7. Sequences SQVTM (CDR1) and ANQGSEA (CDR2) are obtained from the germline V gene. CDR3 length: 14 amino acids, cysteine to phenylalanine. The sequence is cut down to CDR3 DNA, 42 bases in frame from base 1.